The present T cell receptor beta chain was sequenced within a study of multiple sclerosis patients with progressive multifocal leukoencephalopathy. The time point here: before natalizumab initiation. All patients had prior interferon beta, and all PML patients were female. Points on this clone: Its specificity is not known. A junction boundary mismatches the germline segment, possibly from a read error. Other DNA sequences within the sample encode an identical CDR3.

Here immunoSEQ multiplex PCR was the method, and the copy in TCRdb shows in-frame clones only, minus some. The table lists some 30,000 clones, around 89% of them singletons. Study-wide points: Clones expanded at PML were already present before and during natalizumab. Lower normalized Shannon entropy suggested reduced TRB diversity in most PML patients. Preferential TRBV-TRBJ pairings or common gene usage were not detected at PML.

Material for sequencing was PBMCs. The TCR sequence derives from a human donor with multiple sclerosis.

CDR3 in DNA: TGTGCCAGTAGTCCCGGGACGTCGCACTACGAACAGTACTTC. As protein: CASSPGTSHYEQYF. The chain combines TRBV19 with TRBJ2-7; D could derive from TRBD1 or TRBD2 (5 bases each). The germline V gene encodes CDR1 LNHDA and CDR2 SQIVND (reference sequence). The CDR3 is 14 amino acids.